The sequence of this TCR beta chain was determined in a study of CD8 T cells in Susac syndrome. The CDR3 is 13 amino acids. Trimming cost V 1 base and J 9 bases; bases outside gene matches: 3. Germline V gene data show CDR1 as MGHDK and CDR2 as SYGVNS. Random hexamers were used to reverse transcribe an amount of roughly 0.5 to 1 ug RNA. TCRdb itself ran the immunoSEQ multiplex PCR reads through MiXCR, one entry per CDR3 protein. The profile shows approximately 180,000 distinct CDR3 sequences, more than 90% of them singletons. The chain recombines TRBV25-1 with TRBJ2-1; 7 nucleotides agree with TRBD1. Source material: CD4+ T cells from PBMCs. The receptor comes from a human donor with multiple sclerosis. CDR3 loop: CASSESQGTEQFF. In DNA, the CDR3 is TGTGCCAGCAGTGAATCACAGGGGACTGAGCAGTTCTTC.